These T cell receptor beta chains were read from a single sample in a study of cytomegalovirus exposure and HLA in healthy donors. Profiling relied on immunoSEQ multiplex PCR, and the TCRdb table lists in-frame clones only, not all of them. The table includes about 160,000 clones, roughly four fifths detected once. The sequenced sample was PBMCs. The receptor source for this set is a woman aged 40 to 55 in good health and CMV-seronegative. The CDR3 runs from the conserved cysteine through the conserved F or W. D genes are given only for firm matches. Clone size is shown for a subset of rows, as once, few, many or a class of expanded clone.

-	TRBV2	TRBD2	TRBJ2-3	TGTGCCAGCAGTGAAGGACTAGCGGCAGATACGCAGTATTTT	CASSEGLAADTQYF
few	TRBV2	TRBD2	TRBJ2-1	TGTGCCAGCAGTGAGGGGACTAGCGCAATCAATGAGCAGTTCTTC	CASSEGTSAINEQFF
-	TRBV18	-	TRBJ2-3	TGTGCCAGCTCACCGGGGAGGAACCCTAGCACAGATACGCAGTATTTT	CASSPGRNPSTDTQYF
-	TRBV11-3	-	TRBJ2-7	TGTGCCAGCAGCCTTCCCAACAGGGAAAACTACGAGCAGTACTTC	CASSLPNRENYEQYF
few	TRBV4-2	-	TRBJ1-4	TGTGCCAGCAGCTTACAGGTGCTGAATGAAAAACTGTTTTTT	CASSLQVLNEKLFF
-	TRBV7-9	TRBD2	TRBJ2-2	TGTGCCAGCAGCCGATTAACTAGCGGGAGTGTCACCGGGGAGCTGTTTTTT	CASSRLTSGSVTGELFF
-	TRBV28	-	TRBJ2-7	TGTGCCAGCAGTTTACTGCCGGGAAGGTACGAGCAGTACTTC	CASSLLPGRYEQYF
-	TRBV4-2	TRBD2	TRBJ2-2	TGTGCCAGCAGCCAAGACGGAGCGGGAGGGCCCGGGGAGCTGTTTTTT	CASSQDGAGGPGELFF
-	TRBV6-5	-	TRBJ2-2	TGTGCCAGCAGACTTTGGAGGGAAACCGGGGAGCTGTTTTTT	CASRLWRETGELFF
-	TRBV7-9	TRBD1	TRBJ1-1	TGTGCCAGCAGCCACCTGCCGGGACAGCCCATGAACACTGAAGCTTTCTTT	CASSHLPGQPMNTEAFF
few	TRBV28	-	TRBJ2-7	TGTGCCAGCAGTTTGGCCAGCTCCTACGAGCAGTACTTC	CASSLASSYEQYF
-	TRBV11-3	-	TRBJ2-7	TGTGCCAGCAGCTTACTGTCAGGGGACCACGAGCAGTACTTC	CASSLLSGDHEQYF
-	TRBV5-4	-	TRBJ2-5	TGTGCCAGCAGGATGGGGGGACGAGGAGGGGAGACCCAGTACTTC	CASRMGGRGGETQYF
-	TRBV5-1	TRBD2	TRBJ2-2	TGCGCCAGCAGCCCCGGGACTAGCGTGAACACCGGGGAGCTGTTTTTT	CASSPGTSVNTGELFF
-	TRBV11-3	-	TRBJ2-1	TGTGCCAGCAGCTTAGGCAGGGGAACCTACAATGAGCAGTTCTTC	CASSLGRGTYNEQFF
-	TRBV11-2	-	TRBJ2-1	TGTGCCAGCAGCTCCCGCGGGCCCAATGAGCAGTTCTTC	CASSSRGPNEQFF
-	TRBV9	-	TRBJ2-6	TGTGCCAGCAGCGTAGAACTGGCGGGTTCTGGGGCCAACGTCCTGACTTTC	CASSVELAGSGANVLTF